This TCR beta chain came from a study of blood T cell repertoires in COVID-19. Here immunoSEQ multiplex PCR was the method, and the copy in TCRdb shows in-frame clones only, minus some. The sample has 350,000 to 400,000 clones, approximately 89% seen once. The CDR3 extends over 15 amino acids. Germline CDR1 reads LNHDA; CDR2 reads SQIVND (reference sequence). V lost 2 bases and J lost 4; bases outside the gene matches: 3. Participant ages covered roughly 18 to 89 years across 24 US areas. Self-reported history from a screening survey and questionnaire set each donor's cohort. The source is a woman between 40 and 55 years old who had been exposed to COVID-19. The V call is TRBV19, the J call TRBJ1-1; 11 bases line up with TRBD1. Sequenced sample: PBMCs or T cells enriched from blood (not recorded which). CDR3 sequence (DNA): TGTGCCAGTAGTATAATCGGGACAGGGGGCACTGAAGCTTTCTTT. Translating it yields CASSIIGTGGTEAFF.